This T cell receptor beta chain comes out of a study of shared T cell receptors in the human thymus. The CDR3 has 13 amino acids. Germline lookup yields CDR1 GTSNPN and CDR2 SVGIG (reference sequence). The V end was cut by 3 bases, the J end by 5 bases, with 14 bases between. Assay used: immunoSEQ multiplex PCR; TCRdb lists only in-frame clones, some missing. This sample has some 400,000 clones, with 95% found just once. The chain recombines TRBV30 with TRBJ2-7; D may be TRBD2 (5 bases). Sequenced material: thymocytes. The TCR originated in a human donor. The CDR3 here is CAWSREGENEQYF. The CDR3 DNA sequence: TGTGCCTGGAGCCGAGAGGGAGAGAACGAGCAGTACTTC.